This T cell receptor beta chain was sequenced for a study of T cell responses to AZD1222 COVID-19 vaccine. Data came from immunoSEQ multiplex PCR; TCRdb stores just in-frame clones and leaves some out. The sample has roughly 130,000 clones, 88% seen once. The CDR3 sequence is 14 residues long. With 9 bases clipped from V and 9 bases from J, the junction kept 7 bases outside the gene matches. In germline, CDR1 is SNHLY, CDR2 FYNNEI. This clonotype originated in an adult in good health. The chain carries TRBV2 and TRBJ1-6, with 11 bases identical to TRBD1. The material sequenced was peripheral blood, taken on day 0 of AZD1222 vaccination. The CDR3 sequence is CASKDRGRPSPLHF. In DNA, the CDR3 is TGTGCCAGTAAGGACAGGGGGCGGCCTTCACCCCTCCACTTT.